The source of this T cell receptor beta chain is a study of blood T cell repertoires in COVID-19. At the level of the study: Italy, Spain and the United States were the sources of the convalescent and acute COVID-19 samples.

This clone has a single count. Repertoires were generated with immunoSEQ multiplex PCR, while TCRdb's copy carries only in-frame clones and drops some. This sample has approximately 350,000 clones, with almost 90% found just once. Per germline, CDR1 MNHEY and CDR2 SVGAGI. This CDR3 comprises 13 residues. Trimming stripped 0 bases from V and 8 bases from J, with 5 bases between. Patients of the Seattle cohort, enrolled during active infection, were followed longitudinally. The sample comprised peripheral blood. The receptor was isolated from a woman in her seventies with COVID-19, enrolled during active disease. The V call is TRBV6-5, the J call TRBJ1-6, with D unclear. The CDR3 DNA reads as TGTGCCAGCAGTTACTCCTCTGATTCACCCCTCCACTTT. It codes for CASSYSSDSPLHF.